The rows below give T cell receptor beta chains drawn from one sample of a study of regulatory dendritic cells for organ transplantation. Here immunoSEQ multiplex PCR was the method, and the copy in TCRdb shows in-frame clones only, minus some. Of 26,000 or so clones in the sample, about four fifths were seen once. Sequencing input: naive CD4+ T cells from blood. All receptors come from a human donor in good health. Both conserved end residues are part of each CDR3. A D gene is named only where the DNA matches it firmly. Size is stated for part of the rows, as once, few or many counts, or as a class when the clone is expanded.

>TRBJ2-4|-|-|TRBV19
TGTGCCAGTAGTCTGAGGAAACCAGACATTCAGTACTTC
CASSLRKPDIQYF
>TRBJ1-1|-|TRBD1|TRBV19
TGTGCCAGTAGCATCTTAGGACAGGGAAGTTGGTACACTGAAGCTTTCTTT
CASSILGQGSWYTEAFF
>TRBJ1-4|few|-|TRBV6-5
TGTGCCAGCAGTCTGGTTCAGACTGTAGTCGGAAAACTGTTTTTT
CASSLVQTVVGKLFF
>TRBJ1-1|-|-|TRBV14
TGTGCCAGCAGCCAAGTTCAGGACACTGAAGCTTTCTTT
CASSQVQDTEAFF
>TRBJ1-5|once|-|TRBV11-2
TGTGCCAGCAGCTTAGGCGGGGGCTGGAATCAGCCCCAGCATTTT
CASSLGGGWNQPQHF
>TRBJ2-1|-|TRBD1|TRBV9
TGTGCCAGCAGCGTAGCCTCGGGACAGGGATTCCACGGAGGTGAGCAGTTCTTC
CASSVASGQGFHGGEQFF
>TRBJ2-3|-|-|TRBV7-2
TGTGCCAGCAGCCCCACAACCAATACGCAGTATTTT
CASSPTTNTQYF
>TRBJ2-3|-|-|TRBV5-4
TGTGCCAGCAGCTTGGGACTCACAGATACGCAGTATTTT
CASSLGLTDTQYF
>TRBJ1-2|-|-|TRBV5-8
TGTGCCAGCAGTAGCAGGGATTATGGCTACACCTTC
CASSSRDYGYTF
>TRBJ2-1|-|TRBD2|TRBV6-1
TGTGCCAGCAGTGCCCTAGCGGGGGCATACAATGAGCAGTTCTTC
CASSALAGAYNEQFF
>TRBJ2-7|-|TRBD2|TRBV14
TGTGCCAGCAGCACTGGGCTAGCGGTGGGCGAGCAGTACTTC
CASSTGLAVGEQYF
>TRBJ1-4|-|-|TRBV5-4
TGTGCCAGCAGCCTCCCGACGGAGTCAGCAAAACTGTTTTTT
CASSLPTESAKLFF
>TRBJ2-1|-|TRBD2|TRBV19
TGTGCCAGTAGTATGGAGCGGGGTCCCACCAATGAGCAGTTCTTC
CASSMERGPTNEQFF
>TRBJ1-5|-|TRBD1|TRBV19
TGTGCCAGTAGCCTCACCACAGGGGAGAATCAGCCCCAGCATTTT
CASSLTTGENQPQHF
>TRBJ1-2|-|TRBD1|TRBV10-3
TGTGCCATCACCGGGACAGGGGATGGCTACACCTTC
CAITGTGDGYTF
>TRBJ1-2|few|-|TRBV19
TGTGCCAGTAGTTCGACAGTTCTTGATGGCTACACCTTC
CASSSTVLDGYTF
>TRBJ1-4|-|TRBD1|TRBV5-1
TGCGCCAGCAGCTCCGGACAGGTTAATGAAAAACTGTTTTTT
CASSSGQVNEKLFF
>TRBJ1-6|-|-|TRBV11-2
TGTGCCAGCAGCCCTACTGGTTTCTCCTATAATTCACCCCTCCACTTT
CASSPTGFSYNSPLHF
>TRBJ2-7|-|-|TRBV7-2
TGTGCCAGCAGCTTTTACAGGGACTCCTACGAGCAGTACTTC
CASSFYRDSYEQYF
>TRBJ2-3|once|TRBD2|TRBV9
TGTGCCAGCAGCGCAATGGGACTAGCGTCAGATACGCAGTATTTT
CASSAMGLASDTQYF
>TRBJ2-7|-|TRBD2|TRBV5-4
TGTGCCAGCAGCTTGGTAGGGAGGGACGAGCAGTACTTC
CASSLVGRDEQYF
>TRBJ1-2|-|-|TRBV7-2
TGTGCCAGCAGCCCGGGTCTAACCTATGGCTACACCTTC
CASSPGLTYGYTF
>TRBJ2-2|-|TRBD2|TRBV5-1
TGCGCCAGCAGCTTTACTAGCGGGAACACCGGGGAGCTGTTTTTT
CASSFTSGNTGELFF
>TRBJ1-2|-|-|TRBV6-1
TGTGCCAGCAGTGAAGCTCGACAGGTCTATGGCTACACCTTC
CASSEARQVYGYTF
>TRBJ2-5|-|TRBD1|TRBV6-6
TGTGCCAGCAGCCCAGGACAGGGTCGGACGGAGACCCAGTACTTC
CASSPGQGRTETQYF
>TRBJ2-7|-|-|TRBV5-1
TGCGCCAGCAGGCCTACTACAGGGAGCGACGAGCAGTACTTC
CASRPTTGSDEQYF
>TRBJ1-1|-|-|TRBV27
TGTGCCAGCAGTTTAGGTGGGTCAGGGTACACTGAAGCTTTCTTT
CASSLGGSGYTEAFF
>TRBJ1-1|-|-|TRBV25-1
TGTGCCAGCAGTGAATCCCAGGGCAGGGAAGCTTTCTTT
CASSESQGREAFF
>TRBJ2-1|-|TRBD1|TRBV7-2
TGTGCCAGCAGCTTAGACAGGGGCTCCTACAATGAGCAGTTCTTC
CASSLDRGSYNEQFF
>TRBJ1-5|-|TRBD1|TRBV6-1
TGTGCCAGCAGTGAAAGGGACAGATCTAGCAATCAGCCCCAGCATTTT
CASSERDRSSNQPQHF
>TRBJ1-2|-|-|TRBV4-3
TGCGCCAGCAGCCAAGTGGATGGGGCCTATGGCTACACCTTC
CASSQVDGAYGYTF
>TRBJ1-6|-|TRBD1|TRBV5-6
TGTGCCAGCAGCTTGGCCGCAGGGGGCTCCTATAATTCACCCCTCCACTTT
CASSLAAGGSYNSPLHF
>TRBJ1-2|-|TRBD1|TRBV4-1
TGCGCCAGCAGCCAGCCAGGGGGCGGTGGCTACACCTTC
CASSQPGGGGYTF
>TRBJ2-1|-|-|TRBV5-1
TGCGCCAGCAGCTTCCAGGCTACTCGGACTTACAATGAGCAGTTCTTC
CASSFQATRTYNEQFF
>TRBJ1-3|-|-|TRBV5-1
TGCGCCAGCAGCTTGGGCAGTACTGGAAACACCATATATTTT
CASSLGSTGNTIYF
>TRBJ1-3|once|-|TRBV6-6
TGTGCCAGCAGGGCAGGGGCTGGAAACACCATATATTTT
CASRAGAGNTIYF
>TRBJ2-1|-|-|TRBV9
TGTGCCAGCAGCGCGAGCCGAGTTTCTGACAATGAGCAGTTCTTC
CASSASRVSDNEQFF